Listed below are T cell receptor beta chains from one sample, sequenced in a study of Ad26.COV2.S vaccination and SARS-CoV-2 variants. Assay: immunoSEQ multiplex PCR; the TCRdb copy retains only in-frame clones and omits some. The sample has about 350,000 clones, about 86% seen once. The input for sequencing was peripheral blood, taken in a trial of Ad26.COV2.S vaccine versus placebo. These receptors all come from a person between 18 and 65 years old who received the Ad26.COV2.S COVID-19 vaccine or a placebo. Both conserved end residues are part of each CDR3. A D gene is named only where the DNA matches it firmly. Expanded clones get a size class; other rows say once, few or many, or leave the size out.

cdr3_length,v_call,j_call,clone_size,d_call,cdr3_aa,cdr3_nt
15,TRBV5-1,TRBJ2-1,-,-,CASSLSAGSYNEQFF,TGCGCCAGCAGCTTAAGCGCCGGCTCCTACAATGAGCAGTTCTTC
13,TRBV10-2,TRBJ1-2,-,-,CASSESTVYGYTF,TGCGCCAGCAGTGAATCAACAGTCTATGGCTACACCTTC
15,TRBV21-1,TRBJ2-3,-,-,CASPTDRGGSDTQYF,TGTGCCAGCCCAACGGACAGGGGCGGCTCAGATACGCAGTATTTT
12,TRBV5-4,TRBJ2-1,once,-,CASSLAQREQFF,TGTGCCAGCAGCTTAGCCCAACGGGAGCAGTTCTTC
14,TRBV5-1,TRBJ2-7,-,-,CASSLNPSSYEQYF,TGCGCCAGCAGCTTGAACCCTAGCTCCTACGAGCAGTACTTC
17,TRBV5-1,TRBJ2-1,-,TRBD1,CASSLGPVGTGVREQFF,TGCGCCAGCAGCTTGGGGCCGGTCGGGACAGGGGTGCGGGAGCAGTTCTTC
17,TRBV14,TRBJ2-1,-,TRBD2,CASSPATSAGSYNEQFF,TGTGCCAGCAGCCCGGCTACTAGCGCCGGCTCCTACAATGAGCAGTTCTTC
13,TRBV27,TRBJ2-5,-,-,CASSLAGWETQYF,TGTGCCAGCAGTTTAGCGGGTTGGGAGACCCAGTACTTC
14,TRBV6-5,TRBJ2-7,-,TRBD1,CAVAFQGAPYEQYF,TGTGCAGTGGCGTTTCAGGGGGCACCCTACGAGCAGTACTTC
15,TRBV4-1,TRBJ2-5,-,TRBD1,CASSPLQDRGETQYF,TGCGCCAGCAGCCCCCTACAGGACAGGGGAGAGACCCAGTACTTC
12,TRBV3-1/TRBV3-2,TRBJ2-1,-,-,CASSAGHNEQFF,TGTGCCAGCAGCGCGGGGCACAATGAGCAGTTCTTC
13,TRBV6-1,TRBJ2-1,-,TRBD2,CASSEGTRDEQFF,TGTGCCAGCAGTGAGGGGACTAGAGACGAGCAGTTCTTC
12,TRBV6-5,TRBJ2-5,-,-,CASSSVPETQYF,TGTGCCAGCAGTTCCGTACCCGAGACCCAGTACTTC
13,TRBV18,TRBJ1-1,-,-,CASSGDRRTEAFF,TGTGCCAGCTCCGGGGACCGGCGCACTGAAGCTTTCTTT
15,TRBV19,TRBJ1-4,-,TRBD1,CASSRDSPRDEKLFF,TGTGCCAGTAGTAGGGACAGCCCGCGGGACGAAAAACTGTTTTTT
16,TRBV29-1,TRBJ2-3,once,-,CSVDGLDGDLTDTQYF,TGCAGCGTTGACGGGCTTGACGGAGACCTCACAGATACGCAGTATTTT
17,TRBV4-1,TRBJ1-2,-,-,CASSQERHRLPNYGYTF,TGCGCCAGCAGCCAAGAACGACACCGACTACCTAACTATGGCTACACCTTC
14,TRBV5-4,TRBJ2-2,-,TRBD2,CASTLGGGTGELFF,TGTGCCAGCACCCTCGGGGGGGGCACCGGGGAGCTGTTTTTT
13,TRBV19,TRBJ1-2,once,-,CASSIEGGRGYTF,TGTGCCAGTAGTATAGAAGGGGGACGCGGCTACACCTTC
14,TRBV7-9,TRBJ1-1,-,-,CATQEVNAGRGAFF,TGTGCCACCCAGGAGGTTAACGCAGGGAGGGGAGCTTTCTTT
17,TRBV28,TRBJ2-4,-,TRBD2,CASSPTSGYEAKNIQYF,TGTGCCAGCAGCCCCACTAGCGGGTATGAAGCCAAAAACATTCAGTACTTC
11,TRBV19,TRBJ1-1,-,-,CASRNMLEAFF,TGTGCCAGTAGGAACATGCTTGAAGCTTTCTTT
13,TRBV28,TRBJ2-7,-,TRBD1,CASEDRGPNEQYF,TGTGCCAGCGAAGACAGGGGGCCGAACGAGCAGTACTTC
14,TRBV3-1/TRBV3-2,TRBJ1-2,-,-,CASLGWGANYGYTF,TGTGCCAGCCTCGGCTGGGGGGCTAACTATGGCTACACCTTC
15,TRBV7-3,TRBJ2-3,-,TRBD2,CASSLGLAQADTQYF,TGTGCCAGCAGCTTGGGACTAGCTCAGGCAGATACGCAGTATTTT
17,TRBV11-2,TRBJ2-3,-,TRBD2,CASSLEVAGRDGDTQYF,TGTGCCAGCAGCTTAGAAGTAGCGGGGCGGGACGGGGATACGCAGTATTTT